The sequence of this TCR beta chain was determined in a study of blood T cell repertoires in COVID-19 (dated by TCRdb to 2020 to 2021). Background for the entire study: The collaborator samples originated in the United States, Italy and Spain and spanned the acute and convalescent phases of COVID-19. Deeply sampled blood TCRbeta repertoires from subjects exposed to, actively infected with, or recovered from COVID-19 were included in the dataset. Where HLA class I and class II types were available, the types were taken from metadata supplied by the sample provider, not from assay-based typing. The samples were drawn from two sources: the first 160 participants of the ongoing ImmuneRACE study, and 1,200 or so subjects contributed by 6 global collaborators. The repertoires were released in a freely available public database intended as a resource for research on the immune response to SARS-CoV-2. Sample metadata almost always included a de-identified subject ID, COVID-19 status, age in years and sex. The prospective study material was composed of cDNA or gDNA derived from T cells, B-cell-depleted T cells, or PBMCs. Overall study outcomes, separate from this receptor: The quantity of clinical and demographic metadata differed by source and by participant and was supplied without curation.

Each collaborating institution followed its own protocols to collect whole blood in K2EDTA tubes. Collaborator samples were shipped for TCRbeta analysis as frozen whole blood, isolated PBMCs, or DNA extracted from either sample type. The count of this clone is one. Its antigen is currently not known. Nothing much larger sits one base from this clone, and base qualities are not available. TCRbeta CDR3 regions were amplified from genomic DNA using the immunoSEQ Assay, a bias-controlled multiplex PCR. Per the original workflow: Nucleated cell counts per sample were estimated from amplification of reference gene primers within the assay. To quantify the absolute abundance of each unique TCRbeta CDR3 rearrangement, sequence reads were collapsed and filtered. For each sample, productive Simpson clonality was calculated as the square root of Simpson's diversity index across productive rearrangements. TCRdb carries this immuneACCESS record with in-frame sequences only. Its versions omit some clonotypes, under half of them owing to an unresolved V gene in the studies checked, with the rest unexplained. V and J calls and clone size are those listed in that table; D and trimming were worked out from the DNA. For this sample the table gives approximately 150,000 clones, of which roughly 90% were detected only once. The ten largest clones take up 15% to 20% of the sample.

The sequence was collected from a man aged 55 to 70 with active or convalescent COVID-19. Sequences were obtained from peripheral blood.

This receptor has the CDR3 CASSPQRGGYYNEQFF. DNA sequence: TGTGCCAGCAGCCCGCAGCGGGGGGGGTACTACAATGAGCAGTTCTTC. The sequence links TRBV7-2 to TRBJ2-1; 10 central nucleotides agree with TRBD2. Taken from cysteine to phenylalanine, the CDR3 has 16 residues. Here the CDR3 DNA is all that survives: 48 bases in frame from base 1. According to the germline V gene, CDR1 reads SGHTA and CDR2 reads FQGNSA. Germline trimming amounts to 5 bases on V and 3 bases on J, with 7 as the count of junction bases outside the gene matches.